Sequencing of this T cell receptor (beta chain) was carried out in a study of blood T cells in healthy people across ages (dated by TCRdb to 2014 to 2015). For context, the study as a whole: In model experiments, roughly one uniquely barcoded TCR beta cDNA molecule per two T cells was captured by template switching. The study measured age-related changes in TCR beta repertoire diversity using deep sequencing normalized with unique cDNA molecular identifiers. The donors were divided into four age groups: young (average around 15 years), middle-aged (about 40), aged (approximately 62) and long-lived (about 79). To avoid experimental bias, donors of different ages were randomly spread across the sequencing lanes. Using the same blood draw, the study looked at two additional independent replicas of 1 million unique cDNA reads for two donors, one aged 18 to 30 and the other aged 80 or older.

Library prep was done by 5' RACE. Sequencing was performed on an Illumina HiSeq 2500. The second PCR ran for about 6 to 11 cycles and used a J-beta primer mix along with a sample-barcoded 5' primer. A unique molecular identifier was introduced onto each TCR beta cDNA molecule by a template-switch 5' adaptor carrying 12 random nucleotides. At least 2.5 million CDR3-containing paired-end reads were obtained from each sample. First-strand cDNA synthesis was performed from all RNA using the Mint cDNA synthesis kit, with priming by a TRBC-specific oligonucleotide. All cDNA was treated with uracil-DNA glycosylase and then went through a first 18-cycle PCR with the universal primers M1SS and BC2_uni_R. The study's own analysis went as follows. Each sample was normalized by randomly selecting 1 million high-quality reads, each carrying a distinct molecular identifier. Reads sharing molecular identifiers were discarded rather than binned into consensus sequences. CDR3 identification, clonotype clustering and error correction used MiTCR with a Q25 quality threshold and the strictest error-elimination algorithm. A nonparametric unseen species model using Euler transformation provided a lower-bound estimate of total TCR beta diversity. Using fastp trimming at Q25 and MiXCR clonotype assembly, TCRdb reanalyzed the public sequencing data and kept in-frame beta chains. Rows are unified per CDR3 protein, each entry keeping the most common DNA and genes. TCRdb assigned the V and J calls; the authors' analysis was not used. The sample table records 1.5 million to 1.9 million distinct CDR3 sequences; 35% to 45% of these occur just once. The ten largest clones add up to less than 5% of the sample.

Turning to this clonotype: It lacks a known antigen. No much larger clone is present one base from it, and per-base qualities are unavailable.

Looking up the germline V gene (reference sequence) yields CDR1 MNHNY and CDR2 SVGAGI. Spanning cysteine to phenylalanine, the CDR3 consists of 12 amino acids. Only CDR3 DNA remains: 36 bases, in frame from the first base. V sheds 3 bases and J sheds 12 bases, leaving 14 bases between their ends. Donors were 39 systemically healthy Caucasian individuals from Russia aged roughly 6 to 100 years. Approximately 10 milliliters of peripheral blood were collected from each donor into EDTA-treated Vacutainer tubes. PBMCs were isolated by Ficoll-Paque density-gradient centrifugation, with at least 6 million obtained per sample. Trizol reagent was used to extract total RNA from the PBMCs, yielding at least 5 micrograms per sample. Naive CD45RAhigh/CD27high T cell percentages were measured by flow cytometry on a PBMC aliquot from every donor. Here is what the overall study found, with its caveats: Because profiling used bulk unsorted PBMCs, naive and antigen-experienced compartments could not be compared conclusively. Compared with the aged group, more naive CD4+ T cells, fewer expanded clones and increased TCR diversity were shown by the long-lived group, suggesting age selection. Observed TCR beta diversity per million T cells fell roughly linearly with age, and a significant reduction was already apparent by age approximately 40. Donor CMV infection status was unknown, potentially confounding age-related changes in expanded clonotypes. Estimates of total diversity from one million sequenced T cells were regarded as lower bounds and underestimates. There was a strong correlation between observed TCR beta diversity and the percentage of naive T cells measured by flow cytometry.

The V gene is TRBV6-6 and the J gene is TRBJ1-2; no D gene is confidently identified. The sample comprised blood. The receptor's source is a woman aged 18-29 years in good health. CDR3 reads: CASSYTAAKDTF. The bases read TGTGCCAGCAGTTATACGGCGGCAAAGGACACCTTC.